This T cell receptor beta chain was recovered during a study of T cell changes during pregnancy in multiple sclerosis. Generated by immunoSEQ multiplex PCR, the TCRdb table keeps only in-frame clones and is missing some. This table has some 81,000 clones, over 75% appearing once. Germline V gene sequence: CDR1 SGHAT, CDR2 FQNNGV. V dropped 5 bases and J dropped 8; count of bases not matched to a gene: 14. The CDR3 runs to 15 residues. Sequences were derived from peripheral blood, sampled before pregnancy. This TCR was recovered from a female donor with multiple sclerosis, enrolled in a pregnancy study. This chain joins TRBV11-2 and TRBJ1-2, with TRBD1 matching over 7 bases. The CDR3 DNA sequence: TGTGCCAGCAGCCCTATTCGACAGGGTCGGAAGGGCTACACCTTC. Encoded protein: CASSPIRQGRKGYTF.